This TCR beta chain was captured in a study of cytomegalovirus exposure and HLA in healthy donors. Study in general: The early release's HLA-typed donors yielded some 85 million unique TCRs.

Researchers ran the PCR with 60 Vbeta and 13 Jbeta primers. Sequenced by immunoSEQ multiplex PCR; TCRdb stores in-frame clones only, minus some. Found here are under 150,000 clones; the top ten clones hold less than 3%. Concerning this clone itself: Its specificity is not known.

Study conclusions and caveats: A missense variant in DCLRE1C was later tied to TCR beta V- and J-gene trimming. HLA restriction was apparent for most CMV-associated TCR beta chains in a later analysis. A later analysis by the authors found several of the most significant clusters apparently linked to common viral pathogens.

Specimen: PBMCs. The origin of this receptor is a man aged 35-49 years in good health and CMV-seronegative.

The CDR3 DNA reads as TGTGCCAGCAGCTTAAATGACTACTCTGGAAACACCATATATTTT. This codes for CASSLNDYSGNTIYF. The rearrangement joins TRBV7-3 to TRBJ1-3; D uncertain. V was cut by 1 base and J by 0 bases, with 7 bases left in between. CDR3 length: 15 residues. Germline-derived CDR1 and CDR2 are SGHTA and FQGTGA.